This TCR beta chain was recorded in a study of CD8+ T cells in alopecia areata. Study at large: Oral tofacitinib (5 to 10 mg twice daily) was administered to treated patients.

The treatment was: oral pan-JAK inhibitor, 5-10 mg twice daily. CDR1 GTSNPN and CDR2 SVGIG come from the germline V gene (reference sequence). V was pared by 4 bases and J by 8 bases, with 20 bases between. This CDR3 is built from 14 residues. Reverse transcribed after extraction, RNA yielded cDNA as the sequencing template. Method: immunoSEQ multiplex PCR; TCRdb's copy keeps in-frame clones and lacks some. The table includes around 180,000 clones, 60% detected once. The sequence was obtained from a human donor with alopecia areata. Sequencing used CD4+ T cells sorted from blood, obtained at week 24, from a patient treated with tofacitinib. The rearrangement links TRBV30 to TRBJ1-2; D is unresolved. The CDR3 region has the DNA TGTGCCTGGACCCCCGGTCTAGGGAATTCGGGCTACACCTTC. It yields the protein CAWTPGLGNSGYTF.